These 32 T cell receptor beta chains were all obtained from the same sample, sequenced in a study of cytomegalovirus exposure and HLA in healthy donors. The PCR ran on 60 Vbeta and 13 Jbeta primers. TCRdb's table, derived via immunoSEQ multiplex PCR, lists solely in-frame clones and lacks some. The sample consists of 110,000 or so clones, around 70% of them appearing once. Sequencing was performed on PBMCs. These receptors all come from a woman in her forties in good health and CMV-seropositive.

This clone occurred a few times. The chain couples TRBV30 to TRBJ2-7; D is unclear. V lost 2 bases, J lost 2 bases, and 16 bases lay in between. CDR3 size: 15 residues. In germline, CDR1 is GTSNPN, CDR2 SVGIG (reference sequence). CDR3 sequence (DNA): TGTGCCTGGAGTCCAGGATTGGTTTTTCCCTACGAGCAGTACTTC. This sequence encodes CAWSPGLVFPYEQYF.

V gene TRBV5-4 combines with J gene TRBJ2-2, with 10 bases fitting TRBD1. Germline CDR1 and CDR2: SGHNT and YYREEE (reference sequence). The J segment lost 4 bases and the V segment lost 0 bases, leaving 0 bases of the junction unmatched. The CDR3 spans 15 residues. CDR3 amino acids: CASSLGTGGTGELFF. DNA of the CDR3: TGTGCCAGCAGCTTGGGGACAGGGGGCACCGGGGAGCTGTTTTTT.

Of note for this clone: One end of the junction is discordant with germline, which a read error may explain. The V gene is TRBV7-9, the J gene TRBJ2-5, with a tentative D call TRBD1 (6 bases). The CDR3 contains 14 residues. The germline CDR1 and CDR2 sequences are SEHNR and FQNEAQ (reference sequence). CDR3 amino acids: CSSTTRGNQETQYF. Written as DNA, the CDR3 is TGTTCCAGCACCACGAGGGGGAATCAGGAGACCCAGTACTTC. Together with reference TRBV7-9 and TRBJ2-5, the CDR3 gives the full variable domain: DTGVSQNPRHKITKRGQNVTFRCDPISEHNRLYWYRQTLGQGPEFLTYFQNEAQLEKSRLLSDRFSAERPKGSFSTLEIQRTEQGDSAMYLCSSTTRGNQETQYFGPGTRLLVL.

The V call is TRBV6-1, the J call TRBJ2-7, with 7 nucleotides matching TRBD1. Germline CDR1 reads MNHNS; CDR2 reads SASEGT. This CDR3 comprises 15 residues. V shed 0 bases, J shed 6 bases, and the junction held 8 bases outside the gene matches. The CDR3 sequence: CASSEARTGNSEQYF. Here the CDR3 DNA reads TGTGCCAGCAGTGAAGCCCGGACAGGAAACTCCGAGCAGTACTTC.

This chain joins TRBV10-3 and TRBJ2-5; 9 bases match TRBD2. With V trimmed by 4 bases and J by 1 base, 13 bases remained unmatched. Germline V gene data show CDR1 as ENHRY and CDR2 as SYGVKD. The length of the CDR3 is 18 residues. DNA of the CDR3: TGTGCCATCAGTGTAGGCGAGGCTAGCGGGATTGCCCAAGAGACCCAGTACTTC. This gives the protein CAISVGEASGIAQETQYF.

The V call is TRBV5-1, the J call TRBJ1-1; 7 bases are shared with TRBD1. The CDR3 sequence is 16 residues long. Germline trimming cut 0 bases from V and 2 bases from J; bases unmatched to any gene: 7. Germline lookup yields CDR1 SGHRS and CDR2 YFSETQ. Here the CDR3 DNA reads TGCGCCAGCAGCTTGGGACAGGGCCCCAGAAACACTGAAGCTTTCTTT. As protein: CASSLGQGPRNTEAFF. Supplemented by reference TRBV5-1 and TRBJ1-1, the full variable domain reads KAGVTQTPRYLIKTRGQQVTLSCSPISGHRSVSWYQQTPGQGLQFLFEYFSETQRNKGNFPGRFSGRQFSNSRSEMNVSTLELGDSALYLCASSLGQGPRNTEAFFGQGTRLTVV.

V usage is TRBV28 and J usage is TRBJ1-6; TRBD1 matches 7 bases. The CDR3 totals 13 residues. The junction had 2 bases not matched to a gene; V was cut back by 3 bases and J by 9 bases. Germline lookup yields CDR1 MDHEN and CDR2 SYDVKM. The chain's CDR3 is CASSFQGGSPLHF. For the CDR3, the DNA is TGTGCCAGCAGTTTTCAGGGGGGTTCACCCCTCCACTTT.

The rearrangement uses TRBV5-5 and TRBJ2-1; 13 bases agree with TRBD2. Germline CDR1 reads SGHKS; CDR2 reads YYEKEE (reference sequence). Trimming removed 6 bases from V and 9 bases from J; junction bases left unmatched: 9. The CDR3 has 15 residues. The CDR3: CASTRTSGGRGEQFF. The CDR3 DNA follows: TGTGCCAGCACCCGGACTAGCGGGGGCCGAGGTGAGCAGTTCTTC.

The J gene is TRBJ1-2, the V gene TRBV28; TRBD1 matches at 8 bases. Germline V CDR1 and CDR2: MDHEN, SYDVKM. The V segment lost 5 bases and the J segment 4 bases; nucleotides outside the gene matches: 6. The CDR3 has 14 residues. CDR3 region: CASSPATGVYGYTF. In DNA, the CDR3 is TGTGCCAGCAGTCCCGCGACAGGGGTCTATGGCTACACCTTC.

The chain couples TRBV14 to TRBJ2-3; tentatively, D is TRBD2 (5 bases). In germline, CDR1 is SGHDN, CDR2 FVKESK. The CDR3 runs to 14 residues. The V and J ends lost 6 bases and 2 bases respectively, with 12 bases between them. The CDR3 here is CASRAVGHTDTQYF. In DNA, the CDR3 is TGTGCCAGCAGAGCGGTTGGGCACACAGATACGCAGTATTTT. Full variable domain (remainder filled in from reference TRBV14 and TRBJ2-3): EAGVTQFPSHSVIEKGQTVTLRCDPISGHDNLYWYRRVMGKEIKFLLHFVKESKQDESGMPNNRFLAERTGGTYSTLKVQPAELEDSGVYFCASRAVGHTDTQYFGPGTRLTVL.

This chain uses TRBV28 with TRBJ2-1; TRBD1 aligns across 11 bases. Trimming took 6 bases from V and 8 from J; bases not matched to a gene: 9. CDR1 is MDHEN, CDR2 SYDVKM, per germline. The CDR3 runs 15 residues. The CDR3 nucleotides read TGTGCCAGCAGGGACCCGGGACAGGGGGGCGATGAGCAGTTCTTC. Protein product: CASRDPGQGGDEQFF.

The chain joins TRBV4-3 to TRBJ2-3, with 9 bases lining up with TRBD2. V gave up 0 bases and J gave up 3 bases; unmatched junction bases: 7. The V gene's germline CDR1 is LGHNA and CDR2 YSLEER. The length of the CDR3 is 17 residues. CDR3 DNA sequence: TGCGCCAGCAGCCAAGATATTAGCGGGGGTTTGACAGATACGCAGTATTTT. This translates into CASSQDISGGLTDTQYF.

The chain joins TRBV5-6 to TRBJ2-3; tentatively, D is TRBD2 (6 bases). CDR1 is SGHDT and CDR2 is YYEEEE in the germline V gene. The CDR3 spans 16 residues. V was cut by 3 bases and J by 2 bases, with 16 bases left in between. The CDR3 reads CASSWGPGLATDTQYF. The CDR3 bases are TGTGCCAGCAGCTGGGGACCGGGACTGGCCACAGATACGCAGTATTTT.

This chain links TRBV27 with TRBJ2-7; perhaps TRBD1 as D (6 bases). V lost 4 bases to trimming and J lost 3 bases, with 16 bases between them. The CDR3 length is 15 residues. Germline V CDR1 and CDR2: MNHEY, SMNVEV (reference sequence). CDR3 sequence (DNA): TGTGCCAGCAGTTGGGGGCCAAGGGCCCTCTACGAGCAGTACTTC. Translation gives CASSWGPRALYEQYF.

V usage is TRBV18 and J usage is TRBJ1-2; 9 nucleotides align to TRBD1. Per the germline V gene, CDR1 is KGHSH and CDR2 is LQKENI. V trimming: 0 bases; J trimming: 8 bases; junction bases outside the gene matches: 4. CDR3 length equals 14 residues. CDR3 bases: TGTGCCAGCTCACCACCACAGGGGGCGAAAGGCTACACCTTC. Translated: CASSPPQGAKGYTF.

The CDR3: CASSEGVQGPQETQYF. DNA for the CDR3: TGTGCCAGCAGTGAAGGGGTACAGGGGCCCCAAGAGACCCAGTACTTC. V and J are TRBV2 and TRBJ2-5, with 7 nucleotides matching TRBD1. Trimming at V came to 1 base and at J to 1 base, leaving 6 bases not matched to a gene. In germline, CDR1 is SNHLY, CDR2 FYNNEI. The CDR3 loop spans 16 amino acids.

The chain employs TRBV7-9 and TRBJ2-5; possibly TRBD2 for D (6 bases). From germline, CDR1 is SEHNR and CDR2 FQNEAQ (reference sequence). This CDR3 is 15 amino acids long. The germline V and J ends were trimmed by 8 bases and 4 bases, with 20 bases remaining between them. The CDR3 DNA is TGTGCCAGCCGGGTGGTGCGGGGCGCGGGAGAGACCCAGTACTTC. Amino acids: CASRVVRGAGETQYF.

This chain joins TRBV5-4 and TRBJ2-7; 9 bases map to TRBD2. Germline CDR1 reads SGHNT; CDR2 reads YYREEE (reference sequence). With V trimmed by 1 base and J by 2 bases, 4 bases remained unmatched. The CDR3 has 15 residues. CDR3 sequence: CASSLRTSETYEQYF. CDR3 sequence (DNA): TGTGCCAGCAGCTTGCGGACTAGCGAGACCTACGAGCAGTACTTC.

The J gene is TRBJ2-7, the V gene TRBV20-1; no definite D call. Germline CDR1 and CDR2: DFQATT and SNEGSKA (reference sequence). This CDR3 contains 11 residues. V was cut by 3 bases and J by 4 bases, with 7 bases left in between. The DNA for the CDR3 is TGCAGTGCTAGCAGGCAGTACGAGCAGTACTTC. It translates to CSASRQYEQYF.

The J gene is TRBJ1-2, the V gene TRBV5-4; 10 nucleotides line up with TRBD1. The germline gives CDR1 SGHNT, CDR2 YYREEE (reference sequence). V dropped 3 bases and J dropped 3; count of bases not matched to a gene: 5. The CDR3 length is 15 residues. Written as DNA, the CDR3 is TGTGCCAGCAGCTCCTTTGGGACAGGGGACTATGGCTACACCTTC. It is translated as CASSSFGTGDYGYTF.

The chain links TRBV14 to TRBJ1-2; 10 bases are shared with TRBD1. CDR1 SGHDN and CDR2 FVKESK come from the germline V gene. V was clipped by 4 bases and J by 7 bases; unmatched bases: 15. The CDR3 has 17 residues. CDR3 coding DNA: TGTGCCAGCAGCCCCTACCCACGACAGGGGGCAACGGGTGGCTACACCTTC. Translated: CASSPYPRQGATGGYTF.

The gene calls are TRBV7-8 and TRBJ2-7, with 10 bases aligning to TRBD2. J gave up 7 bases and V 3 bases, and 6 bases lay outside the gene matches. CDR1 is SGHVS and CDR2 is FQNEAQ in the germline V gene. This CDR3 region has 14 residues. As DNA, the CDR3 is TGTGCCAGCAGCTTGAGCGGGAGGGCCCGGGAGCAGTACTTC. Protein: CASSLSGRAREQYF.

The V and J genes are TRBV28 and TRBJ1-6; possible D gene TRBD1, 6 bases. The CDR3 contains 16 residues. The V end was cut by 6 bases, the J end by 9 bases, with 21 bases between. Germline CDR1 MDHEN, CDR2 SYDVKM. The CDR3 is CASSTLGRGARSPLHF. Written as DNA, the CDR3 is TGTGCCAGCAGCACCCTAGGACGGGGGGCCCGTTCACCCCTCCACTTT. Full variable domain (missing parts from reference TRBV28 and TRBJ1-6): DVKVTQSSRYLVKRTGEKVFLECVQDMDHENMFWYRQDPGLGLRLIYFSYDVKMKEKGDIPEGYSVSREKKERFSLILESASTNQTSMYLCASSTLGRGARSPLHFGNGTRLTVT.

This clone was recorded a few times. This chain connects TRBV7-9 to TRBJ2-1; perhaps TRBD2 as D (5 bases). V was clipped by 2 bases and J by 11 bases, with 13 bases between them. The CDR3 sequence is 13 residues long. The germline V gene encodes CDR1 SEHNR and CDR2 FQNEAQ (reference sequence). The CDR3 DNA reads as TGTGCCAGCAGCTTAACAGCATCCGGGAAGCAGTTCTTC. This codes for CASSLTASGKQFF.

The rearrangement uses TRBV7-2 and TRBJ1-2; tentatively, D is TRBD1 (5 bases). CDR1 and CDR2 (germline): SGHTA, FQGNSA. Trimming shortened V by 1 base and J by 8 bases, and 14 bases separated the two germline ends. CDR3 length: 14 residues. For the CDR3, the DNA is TGTGCCAGCAGCTTAGATGGGACTTCTGGGGGCTACACCTTC. Residues: CASSLDGTSGGYTF.

CDR3 in DNA: TGTGCCAGCAGCTTAGTGGGGACAGGCGGTTACTCCTACAATGAGCAGTTCTTC. It is translated as CASSLVGTGGYSYNEQFF. The chain combines TRBV7-2 with TRBJ2-1, with 8 positions matching TRBD1. Losses at the gene ends were 1 base for V and 0 bases for J; bases not matched to a gene: 8. This CDR3 has 18 amino acids. The germline V gene encodes CDR1 SGHTA and CDR2 FQGNSA.

The chain employs TRBV6-9 and TRBJ2-7, with D uncertain. The CDR3 sequence is 15 residues long. V was trimmed by 5 bases and J by 1 base, leaving 15 bases between them. Germline V CDR1 and CDR2: MNHGY, SVAAGI. CDR3 protein: CASSRPVEDSYEQYF. The CDR3 DNA is TGTGCCAGCAGTCGGCCCGTCGAGGATTCCTACGAGCAGTACTTC.

The chain uses TRBV29-1 and TRBJ1-2, with D perhaps matching TRBD1 (5 bases). The CDR3 consists of 12 residues. Trimming shortened V by 4 bases and J by 1 base, and 7 bases separated the two germline ends. CDR1 and CDR2 from the germline V gene are SQVTM and ANQGSEA. CDR3 in amino acids: CSVVTVNYGYTF. Written as DNA, the CDR3 is TGCAGCGTTGTGACAGTTAACTATGGCTACACCTTC.

This sequence joins TRBV29-1 and TRBJ2-7, with a possible D match to TRBD1 (6 bases). V lost 4 bases, J lost 2 bases, and 12 bases lay in between. Per germline, CDR1 SQVTM and CDR2 ANQGSEA. This CDR3 contains 13 residues. DNA of the CDR3: TGCAGCGTTGCGGGACAACCCCCCTACGAGCAGTACTTC. Translation: CSVAGQPPYEQYF.

CDR3 in DNA: TGTGCCTGGAGTGGTTCGGTTCACAATGAGCAGTTCTTC. Protein: CAWSGSVHNEQFF. The chain combines TRBV30 with TRBJ2-1; no clear D gene. CDR1 and CDR2 from the germline V gene are GTSNPN and SVGIG (reference sequence). Trimming took off 1 base at V and 5 bases at J, with 9 bases between the two ends. This CDR3 is 13 amino acids long. Combining the CDR3 with reference TRBV30 and TRBJ2-1 gives the whole variable domain SQTIHQWPATLVQPVGSPLSLECTVEGTSNPNLYWYRQAAGRGLQLLFYSVGIGQISSEVPQNLSASRPQDRQFILSSKKLLLSDSGFYLCAWSGSVHNEQFFGPGTRLTVL.

DNA of the CDR3: TGTGCCAGCAGTTACTACCGGACAGGGAACTATGGCTACACCTTC. Translation gives CASSYYRTGNYGYTF. The V and J genes are TRBV6-6 and TRBJ1-2; TRBD1 agrees at 8 bases. Germline CDR1 reads MNHNY; CDR2 reads SVGAGI (reference sequence). J lost 2 bases, V lost 1 base, and 3 bases had no gene match. CDR3 length: 15 residues.

The V gene is TRBV23-1, the J gene TRBJ1-1; maybe TRBD1 (5 bases). TRBV23-1 is recorded as an ORF, its role being uncertain. V was clipped by 2 bases and J by 1 base, with 11 bases between them. CDR3 length: 15 amino acids. This chain's CDR3 is CASSQRRVRNTEAFF. CDR3 nucleotides: TGCGCCAGCAGTCAACGCAGGGTAAGGAACACTGAAGCTTTCTTT.